This T cell receptor (beta chain) was sequenced in a study of blood T cell repertoires in COVID-19 (dated by TCRdb to about 2020). A note on the overall study: The collaborator samples originated in the United States, Italy and Spain and spanned the acute and convalescent phases of COVID-19. The prospective study material was composed of cDNA or gDNA derived from T cells, B-cell-depleted T cells, or PBMCs. The repertoires were made available in a free public database intended to serve as a resource for research on the immune response to SARS-CoV-2. The samples were drawn from the first 160 participants of the ongoing ImmuneRACE study and from over 950 subjects provided by 6 global collaborators. Subjects who had been exposed to COVID-19, were actively infected with it, or had recovered from it provided the deeply sampled blood TCRbeta repertoires that made up the dataset. Sample metadata almost always included a de-identified subject ID, COVID-19 status, age in years and sex. Where available, HLA class I and class II types were obtained from metadata supplied by the sample provider rather than from assay-based typing.

A remark on this clone: The specificity of this receptor is unknown. No qualities accompany the bases; no much larger clone lies one base away.

TCRbeta CDR3 regions were amplified from genomic DNA using the immunoSEQ Assay, a bias-controlled multiplex PCR. From the authors' description of their analysis: Nucleated cell counts per sample were estimated from amplification of reference gene primers within the assay. Sequence reads were collapsed and filtered to measure the absolute abundance of every unique TCRbeta CDR3 rearrangement. Productive Simpson clonality was computed per sample as the square root of Simpson's diversity index over productive rearrangements. The immuneACCESS repertoire file appears here via TCRdb, limited to in-frame rearrangements. These files lack a portion of the clones; in checked studies, under half of the deficit traces to unresolved V genes, and the cause of the others is not known. That table gives V, J and clone size, and the DNA gave D and trimming. The sample has under 350,000 clones on record, around 92% of them singletons. Of the sample, 1.9% falls within the top ten clones.

Participants in the prospective study were enrolled through a virtual design, were aged roughly 18 to 90 years, and lived in roughly 25 United States geographic areas. In the prospective study, participants were assigned to cohorts based on the clinical history participants reported in a screening survey and a study questionnaire. For ImmuneRACE Cohort 3, a participant was defined as recovered based on two consecutive negative NP/OP PCR tests, clearance by a healthcare professional, or resolution of symptoms. Mobile phlebotomists in the prospective study collected whole blood, serum and a nasopharyngeal or oropharyngeal swab from every participant. Additional blood draws and questionnaires over an approximately two-month period could optionally be provided by prospective study participants. Prospective study blood samples were shipped either frozen or at room temperature before DNA extraction.

Results the study describes overall, beyond this receptor: The quantity of clinical and demographic metadata differed by source and by participant and was supplied without curation.

This TCR came from a woman aged 55-69 years who had recovered from COVID-19. The sample was PBMCs or T cells enriched from blood (not recorded which).

Here the CDR3 is given as CASKGAVHTEAFF. The bases read TGTGCCAGCAAGGGGGCGGTGCACACTGAAGCTTTCTTT. The sequence joins TRBV21-1 to TRBJ1-1; the table calls TRBD1, which could not be checked here. TRBV21-1 is a documented pseudogene. Including cysteine and phenylalanine, the CDR3 has 13 amino acids. Of all the DNA, just the CDR3 is kept, 39 bases in frame from base 1.